These 27 T cell receptor beta chains were all obtained from the same sample, sequenced in a study of cytomegalovirus exposure and HLA in healthy donors. It was with 60 Vbeta and 13 Jbeta primers that the PCR ran. Only in-frame clones appear in the TCRdb table, and some are missing; sequencing was by immunoSEQ multiplex PCR. The sample has about 140,000 clones, 82% seen once. Sequencing was performed on PBMCs. The receptors were gathered from a young man in good health and CMV-seropositive.

A few counts support this clone. The V gene is TRBV4-1, the J gene TRBJ2-5; D might be TRBD1 (5 bases). The CDR3 is 15 residues long. Per germline, CDR1 MGHRA and CDR2 YSYEKL. Trimming left V 0 bases short and J 3 bases short, with 11 bases between. CDR3 in amino acids: CASSQDDNRKETQYF. The CDR3 DNA reads as TGCGCCAGCAGCCAAGATGACAACAGGAAAGAGACCCAGTACTTC.

The rearrangement uses TRBV5-1 and TRBJ2-5; perhaps TRBD2 as D (5 bases). The end of the DNA aligns better with TRBJ2-7, so the J call may be wrong. The CDR3 length is 16 residues. Per germline, CDR1 SGHRS and CDR2 YFSETQ. For the CDR3, the DNA is TGCGCCAGCAGCCCCAAGGGTTTAGCGAGCTCCTACGAGCAGTACTTC. Translating gives CASSPKGLASSYEQYF.

The DNA for the CDR3 is TGTGCTAGTGGCTCCGGGACAGCAACAAGCGAGCAGTACTTC. The encoded protein is CASGSGTATSEQYF. The V and J genes are TRBV12-5 and TRBJ2-7; 7 nucleotides agree with TRBD1. Germline CDR1 LGHNT, CDR2 FRNRAP. CDR3 size: 14 residues. J gave up 6 bases and V 6 bases, and 11 bases lay outside the gene matches.

This clone has more than one count but fewer than ten. The chain carries TRBV6-6 and TRBJ2-1; no clear D. The CDR3 is made up of 11 amino acids. CDR1 is MNHNY and CDR2 is SVGAGI in the germline V gene (reference sequence). The germline V and J ends were trimmed by 4 bases and 5 bases, with 3 bases remaining between them. The CDR3 coding sequence is TGTGCCAGCAGTTCTCACAATGAGCAGTTCTTC. Protein sequence: CASSSHNEQFF.

The chain is built from TRBV9 and TRBJ2-7; 9 bases map to TRBD1. Looked up from germline, CDR1 is SGDLS and CDR2 is YYNGEE. V shed 0 bases, J shed 5 bases, and the junction held 3 bases outside the gene matches. This CDR3 contains 14 residues. The CDR3 DNA is TGTGCCAGCAGCGTAGGGACAGGGGTCCACGAGCAGTACTTC. This translates into CASSVGTGVHEQYF.

The chain joins TRBV7-3 to TRBJ2-1; D perhaps matches TRBD1 (6 bases). Germline CDR1 is SGHTA and CDR2 is FQGTGA. V lost 5 bases to trimming and J lost 9 bases, with 14 bases between them. The CDR3 totals 13 residues. CDR3 sequence (DNA): TGTGCCAGCAGCCTTTACAGGGAGCGTGAGCAGTTCTTC. This encodes CASSLYREREQFF.

This chain connects TRBV2 to TRBJ2-1; TRBD2 agrees at 9 bases. V lost 5 bases and J lost 8; bases outside the gene matches: 7. The CDR3 totals 14 residues. Per the germline V gene, CDR1 is SNHLY and CDR2 is FYNNEI. CDR3 nucleotide sequence: TGTGCCAGCAGTATCATAGCGGGAGTAGATGAGCAGTTCTTC. Amino acid sequence: CASSIIAGVDEQFF.

The chain has TRBV30 and TRBJ2-1; D is unresolved. Between the trimmed V and J ends, which lost 7 bases and 1 base, there was a span of 14 bases. Germline V gene data show CDR1 as GTSNPN and CDR2 as SVGIG (reference sequence). The CDR3 spans 14 residues. The CDR3 region has the DNA TGTGCCTACACGAGGAGCCTTTCCTACAATGAGCAGTTCTTC. It specifies CAYTRSLSYNEQFF.

This clone was counted a single time. The chain combines TRBV30 with TRBJ2-5; perhaps TRBD1 as D (6 bases). The CDR3 totals 12 residues. V lost 3 bases and J lost 5, with 10 bases in between. Germline V gives CDR1 GTSNPN, CDR2 SVGIG (reference sequence). The CDR3 region is CAWSITGETQYF. As DNA, the CDR3 is TGTGCCTGGAGCATTACAGGGGAGACCCAGTACTTC.

This chain joins TRBV12-5 and TRBJ2-1; no firm D call. The CDR3 runs to 12 residues. Trimming shortened V by 4 bases and J by 9 bases, and 10 bases separated the two germline ends. Germline CDR1 and CDR2: LGHNT and FRNRAP. In DNA form, the CDR3 reads TGTGCTAGTGGTTCCCCGGTTTCTGAGCAGTTCTTC. As protein: CASGSPVSEQFF.

V and J are TRBV5-8 and TRBJ1-5, with TRBD1 matching over 10 bases. Germline V gives CDR1 SGHTS, CDR2 YDEGEE. CDR3 length equals 15 residues. Unmatched junction bases numbered 2, after V lost 4 bases and J lost 1 base. For the CDR3, the DNA is TGTGCCAGCAGCCTGGGACAGGGGAGCAATCAGCCCCAGCATTTT. Protein product: CASSLGQGSNQPQHF.

The V and J genes are TRBV28 and TRBJ1-1; 8 bases map to TRBD1. The CDR3 has 15 residues. Germline V gene data show CDR1 as MDHEN and CDR2 as SYDVKM. Losses at the gene ends were 7 bases for V and 1 base for J; bases not matched to a gene: 8. Here the CDR3 DNA reads TGTGCCAGCAACCCCCCCGGGACAGGGAACACTGAAGCTTTCTTT. As protein: CASNPPGTGNTEAFF.

The chain combines TRBV5-1 with TRBJ2-3; 13 bases match TRBD2. There are 16 residues in the CDR3. CDR1 SGHRS and CDR2 YFSETQ come from the germline V gene. With 2 bases clipped from V and 3 bases from J, the junction kept 3 bases outside the gene matches. The CDR3 bases are TGCGCCAGCAGCTTTACGACTAGCGGGAGGACAGATACGCAGTATTTT. Its translation: CASSFTTSGRTDTQYF.

The V gene is TRBV5-1, the J gene TRBJ2-7; TRBD1 agrees at 10 bases. The CDR3 length is 14 residues. Trimming removed 4 bases from V and 2 bases from J; junction bases left unmatched: 3. The germline V gene encodes CDR1 SGHRS and CDR2 YFSETQ. The CDR3 spells CASSRTGGAYEQYF. The CDR3 DNA reads TGCGCCAGCAGCCGGACAGGGGGGGCCTACGAGCAGTACTTC.

This chain joins TRBV6-5 and TRBJ2-7; D not certain. The length of the CDR3 is 14 residues. CDR1 and CDR2 (germline): MNHEY, SVGAGI. Trimming cost V 0 bases and J 3 bases, with 9 bases left between them. Here the CDR3 DNA reads TGTGCCAGCAGTTACTCGAGTTCCTTCTACGAGCAGTACTTC. Protein: CASSYSSSFYEQYF.

V is TRBV25-1 and J is TRBJ1-2; 7 positions match TRBD1. J gave up 2 bases and V 3 bases, and 3 bases lay outside the gene matches. CDR1 is MGHDK and CDR2 is SYGVNS in the germline V gene. The CDR3 totals 14 residues. The CDR3 nucleotides read TGTGCCAGCAGTGATCCGACAGGGAACTATGGCTACACCTTC. Translated, it gives CASSDPTGNYGYTF.

The rearrangement links TRBV11-2 to TRBJ2-3; D ambiguous. V was trimmed by 4 bases and J by 1 base, leaving 9 bases between them. There are 14 residues in the CDR3. The V gene's germline CDR1 is SGHAT and CDR2 FQNNGV. Here the CDR3 reads CASSSGSGTDTQYF. CDR3 coding DNA: TGTGCCAGCAGCTCGGGTTCGGGCACAGATACGCAGTATTTT.

V and J are TRBV6-5 and TRBJ1-5; D call uncertain. Germline V CDR1 and CDR2: MNHEY, SVGAGI. V lost 0 bases, J lost 7 bases, and 13 bases lay in between. This CDR3 is built from 15 residues. The chain's CDR3 is CASSYSAGLQQPQHF. CDR3 coding DNA: TGTGCCAGCAGTTACTCGGCGGGCCTGCAGCAGCCCCAGCATTTT.

V is TRBV2 and J is TRBJ2-1; TRBD2 matches at 15 bases. J lost 9 bases, V lost 6 bases, and 9 bases had no gene match. The CDR3 extends over 16 amino acids. CDR1 and CDR2 (germline): SNHLY, FYNNEI. CDR3 DNA sequence: TGTGCCAGCAGGGCAGCCGGGACTAGCGGGGGGAGTGAGCAGTTCTTC. Protein product: CASRAAGTSGGSEQFF. Filled out from reference TRBV2 and TRBJ2-1, the complete variable domain reads EPEVTQTPSHQVTQMGQEVILRCVPISNHLYFYWYRQILGQKVEFLVSFYNNEISEKSEIFDDQFSVERPDGSNFTLKIRSTKLEDSAMYFCASRAAGTSGGSEQFFGPGTRLTVL.

The chain couples TRBV7-6 to TRBJ1-4, with D unclear. The germline V gene encodes CDR1 SGHVS and CDR2 FNYEAQ. The length of the CDR3 is 16 residues. The V end lost 0 bases, the J end lost 5 bases, and 13 bases lay between the germline ends. CDR3 protein: CASSLAAGFPNEKLFF. The CDR3, as DNA: TGTGCCAGCAGCTTAGCGGCGGGGTTTCCAAATGAAAAACTGTTTTTT.

The genes are TRBV5-4 and TRBJ2-1, with 10 bases fitting TRBD1. This CDR3 comprises 15 residues. Trimming removed 6 bases from V and 4 bases from J; junction bases left unmatched: 7. The germline gives CDR1 SGHNT, CDR2 YYREEE (reference sequence). The CDR3 reads CASINQGQGYNEQFF. The DNA of the CDR3 is TGTGCCAGCATCAATCAGGGACAGGGGTACAATGAGCAGTTCTTC.

This rearrangement joins TRBV19 to TRBJ2-3; D possibly corresponds to TRBD2 (6 bases). Per germline, CDR1 LNHDA and CDR2 SQIVND (reference sequence). CDR3 length: 13 residues. With 7 bases removed from V and 5 bases from J, the gap between germline ends came to 13 bases. The CDR3 DNA sequence: TGTGCCAGTAACGGCGGGACGGTAGATACGCAGTATTTT. This codes for CASNGGTVDTQYF.

The count of this clone is one. The V and J genes are TRBV28 and TRBJ1-4, with 8 bases fitting TRBD1. V was pared by 3 bases and J by 7 bases, with 4 bases of the junction left unmatched. The germline CDR1 and CDR2 sequences are MDHEN and SYDVKM. CDR3 length equals 14 residues. CDR3 region: CASSFGQGAEKLFF. The CDR3 coding sequence is TGTGCCAGCAGTTTCGGTCAGGGGGCTGAAAAACTGTTTTTT.

The chain joins TRBV10-1 to TRBJ2-5; no clear D. Germline CDR1 reads WNHNN; CDR2 reads SYGVQD (reference sequence). V shed 9 bases and J shed 0 bases, with 5 bases lying between them. The CDR3 sequence is 11 residues long. CDR3 sequence: CARADQETQYF. The CDR3 nucleotides are TGCGCCAGGGCGGACCAAGAGACCCAGTACTTC.

This clone was counted a single time. The V call is TRBV4-1, the J call TRBJ2-1; D may be TRBD2 (6 bases). Trimming removed 4 bases at V and 8 bases at J, with 21 bases between. The CDR3 sequence is 16 residues long. Germline V gene sequence: CDR1 MGHRA, CDR2 YSYEKL. CDR3 in amino acids: CASSPGVGFMGDEQFF. In DNA form, the CDR3 reads TGCGCCAGCAGCCCGGGGGTAGGATTTATGGGCGATGAGCAGTTCTTC.

This chain uses TRBV28 with TRBJ2-7, with D perhaps TRBD1 (7 bases). The CDR3 extends over 14 amino acids. The germline V and J ends were trimmed by 7 bases and 7 bases, with 20 bases remaining between them. The germline V gene has CDR1 MDHEN and CDR2 SYDVKM. The chain's CDR3 is CASTFQGGAKEQYF. CDR3 nucleotides: TGTGCCAGCACCTTCCAGGGGGGAGCCAAAGAGCAGTACTTC.

There are a few counts of this clone. This chain links TRBV2 with TRBJ1-1; D is uncertain. Germline values: CDR1 SNHLY, CDR2 FYNNEI. The ends were cut back, 7 bases at V and 3 bases at J, with 12 bases in the middle. There are 13 residues in the CDR3. The CDR3 nucleotides are TGTGCCAGCATACGGCAGGAAGACACTGAAGCTTTCTTT. It is translated as CASIRQEDTEAFF.